The clone carrying this TCR beta chain turned up a few times. These data come from a study of blood T cell repertoires in COVID-19. Study context: The United States, Italy and Spain were the sources of the acute and convalescent COVID-19 samples.

Original data processing: Reference gene primer amplification yielded estimated nucleated cell counts. Only in-frame clones appear in the TCRdb table, and some are missing; sequencing was by immunoSEQ multiplex PCR. V, J and clone size derive from that table, while D and trimming were established from the DNA sequence. This sample yields around 92,000 clones, of which roughly 70% are seen a single time; 3.9% belongs to the top ten. CDR1 is LNHDA, CDR2 SQIVND, per germline (reference sequence). This CDR3 spans 15 amino acids. V lost 7 bases, J lost 7 bases, and 8 bases stayed unmatched. Seattle's cohort entered during active infection and was followed longitudinally.

This TCR came from a man between 65 and 85 years old with COVID-19, enrolled during active disease. This chain uses TRBV19 with TRBJ1-6, with 9 bases identical to TRBD1. The source material was peripheral blood. The CDR3 DNA follows: TGTGCCAGTATCCCTACAGGGGGCCCGAATTCACCCCTCCACTTT. Encoded protein: CASIPTGGPNSPLHF. The full variable domain, rest sourced from reference TRBV19 and TRBJ1-6, is DGGITQSPKYLFRKEGQNVTLSCEQNLNHDAMYWYRQDPGQGLRLIYYSQIVNDFQKGDIAEGYSVSREKKESFPLTVTSAQKNPTAFYLCASIPTGGPNSPLHFGNGTRLTVT.